The clone carrying this T cell receptor (beta chain) was found many times. Its specificity is not known. Then a second PCR, running about 7 to 11 cycles, was carried out with a sample-barcoded 5' primer and a J-beta primer mix. Sequencing of every sample gave 2.5 million or more CDR3-containing paired-end reads. TCRdb used MiXCR to reprocess the 5' RACE reads, holding one entry per CDR3 protein. The table has about 1.7 million distinct CDR3 sequences, 28% seen once; the top ten hold 7.7%. This specimen comes from a study of blood T cells in healthy people across ages. Study-wide points: Researchers deemed the diversity estimates from one million T cells underestimates. The lack of PBMC sorting stopped any conclusive naive versus antigen-experienced comparison.

The CDR3 covers 15 residues. V lost 6 bases, J lost 3 bases, and 16 bases lay in between. The chain carries TRBV12-3 or TRBV12-4 and TRBJ2-3; D perhaps matches TRBD1 (7 bases). The receptor was derived from a woman aged 25 to 39 in good health. The source material was blood. The CDR3 loop is CASSPLAGGTDTQYF. The CDR3 DNA follows: TGTGCCAGCAGCCCCCTGGCAGGGGGGACAGATACGCAGTATTTT.